This record looks at one TCR beta chain sequence and its context. This clone was seen repeatedly, ten times or more. Its antigen remains unidentified. Base qualities are missing; no much larger clone stands one base away. Collaborating institutions collected whole blood in K2EDTA tubes following their own protocols. For TCRbeta analysis, collaborator samples were shipped as frozen whole blood, as isolated PBMCs, or as DNA extracted from either sample type. These data are taken from a study of blood T cell repertoires in COVID-19 (dated by TCRdb to 2020 to 2022). With respect to the entire study: Samples covering the acute and convalescent phases of COVID-19 were provided by collaborators in the United States, Italy and Spain. The material from the prospective study consisted of cDNA or gDNA derived from T cells, B-cell-depleted T cells, or PBMCs. Deeply sampled blood TCRbeta repertoires from subjects exposed to, actively infected with, or recovered from COVID-19 were included in the dataset. A freely available public database, intended as a resource for researchers studying the immune response to SARS-CoV-2, is where the repertoires were released. Samples were obtained from the ongoing ImmuneRACE study (first 160 participants) and from about 1,300 subjects provided by 6 global collaborators. Sample metadata almost always included a de-identified subject ID, COVID-19 status, age in years and sex. HLA class I and class II types, where available, came from metadata supplied by the sample provider rather than from assay-based typing.

The immunoSEQ Assay, a bias-controlled multiplex PCR, was used to amplify TCRbeta CDR3 regions from genomic DNA. The published analysis was carried out like this. Nucleated cell counts per sample were estimated from amplification of reference gene primers within the assay. Sequence reads were collapsed and filtered to measure the absolute abundance of every unique TCRbeta CDR3 rearrangement. For each sample, productive Simpson clonality was calculated by taking the square root of Simpson's diversity index across productive rearrangements. TCRdb retrieved this table from immuneACCESS and kept in-frame rearrangements only. Not all clones are present; in checked studies, unresolved V genes account for under half, and no reason is known for the remainder. V and J calls and clone size are given by that table; D and trimming were obtained from the DNA. Present in this sample are tens of thousands of clones, approximately 80% of which were seen just once. Together, the top ten hold over 10% of the sample.

Beyond this particular receptor, the publication reports: The amount of clinical and demographic metadata varied by source and participant and was provided uncurated.

V ends up 5 bases short and J 11 bases short, with an unmatched junction base count of 2. CDR1 and CDR2, looked up from the germline V gene (reference sequence), are SEHNR and FQNEAQ. The CDR3 numbers 12 residues from cysteine through phenylalanine. The kept DNA is CDR3 alone, 36 bases in frame from the first base. Sequenced: peripheral blood. The TCR was taken from a woman older than 75 with acute or convalescent COVID-19. This chain is built from TRBV7-9 and TRBJ2-5; the central 13 bases match TRBD2. The CDR3 region has the sequence CASSPGLAGQYF. The nucleotide sequence reads TGTGCCAGCAGCCCGGGACTAGCGGGGCAGTACTTC.